Sequencing of this TCR beta chain was carried out in a study of blood T cell repertoires in COVID-19. Data came from immunoSEQ multiplex PCR; TCRdb stores just in-frame clones and leaves some out. The sample contains around 310,000 clones, around 91% of which appear only once. V lost 4 bases and J lost 2, with 6 bases in between. The CDR3 length is 11 residues. The germline V gene encodes CDR1 SQVTM and CDR2 ANQGSEA. The chain employs TRBV29-1 and TRBJ2-7; unclear D gene. This clonotype was obtained from a woman aged 40 to 50 with COVID-19, enrolled during active disease. The sequencing sample was made of peripheral blood. The CDR3 region is CSVANTYEQYF. CDR3 bases: TGCAGCGTTGCAAACACCTACGAGCAGTACTTC.